This TCR beta chain appears in the sequencing data of a study of T cell responses to AZD1222 COVID-19 vaccine. Overall study results and limits: Repertoire sampling occurred only after the peak T cell response. Spike-wide vaccine-associated CD4 TCRs dominated at 160-218 and 743-854. Females made up more of the donors, who were largely white British, and clonal diversity may have come out too low.

As to this clone: Its target is not known.

Clones were read by immunoSEQ multiplex PCR, and TCRdb kept only the in-frame ones, dropping some. The sample holds about 87,000 clones; about 90% are singletons and the top ten take 8% to 9.5%. V lost 5 bases to trimming and J lost 7 bases, with 24 bases between them. CDR1 is SGHTA and CDR2 is FQGNSA in the germline V gene. This CDR3 comprises 17 residues. V gene TRBV7-2 combines with J gene TRBJ2-1, with D possibly matching TRBD1 (6 bases). The sequencing here drew on peripheral blood, taken on day 0 of AZD1222 vaccination. The clonotype comes from an adult in good health. CDR3 loop: CASSLTLQGARSNEQFF. The CDR3 region has the DNA TGTGCCAGCAGCCTGACTCTACAGGGAGCTAGAAGTAATGAGCAGTTCTTC.